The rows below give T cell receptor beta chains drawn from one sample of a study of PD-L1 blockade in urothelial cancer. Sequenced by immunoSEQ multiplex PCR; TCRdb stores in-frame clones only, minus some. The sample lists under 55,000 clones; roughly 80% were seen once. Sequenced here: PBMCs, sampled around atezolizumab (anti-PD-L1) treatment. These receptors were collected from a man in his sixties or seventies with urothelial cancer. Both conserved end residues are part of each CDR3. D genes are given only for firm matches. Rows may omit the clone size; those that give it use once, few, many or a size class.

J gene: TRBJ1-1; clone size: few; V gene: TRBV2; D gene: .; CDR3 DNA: TGTGCCAGCAGGTCGACAGTAAACACTGAAGCTTTCTTT; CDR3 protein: CASRSTVNTEAFF
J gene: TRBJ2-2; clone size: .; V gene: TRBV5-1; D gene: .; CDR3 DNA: TGCGCCAGCAGCGTCCGGGACACCTTAGACACCGGGGAGCTGTTTTTT; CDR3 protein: CASSVRDTLDTGELFF
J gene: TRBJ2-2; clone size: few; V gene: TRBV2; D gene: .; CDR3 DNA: TGTGCCAGCACTAGCTCGAACACCGGGGAGCTGTTTTTT; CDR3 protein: CASTSSNTGELFF
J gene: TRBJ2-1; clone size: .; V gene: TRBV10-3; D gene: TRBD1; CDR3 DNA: TGTGCCATCAGTGGGGGACAGGGGTATGAGCAGTTCTTC; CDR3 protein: CAISGGQGYEQFF
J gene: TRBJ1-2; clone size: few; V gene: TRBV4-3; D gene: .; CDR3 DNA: TGCGCCAGCAGCCATGATGCGGGGGCGAATGGCTACACCTTC; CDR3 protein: CASSHDAGANGYTF
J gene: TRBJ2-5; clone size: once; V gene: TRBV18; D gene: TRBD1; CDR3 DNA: TGTGCCAGCTCCCCGATTACAGGGGTTCTCCCCGGAGAGACCCAGTACTTC; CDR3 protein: CASSPITGVLPGETQYF
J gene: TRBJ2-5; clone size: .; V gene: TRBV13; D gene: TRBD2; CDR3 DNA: TGTGCCAGCAGCTCTGCCGGGACTAGCGGACAGCGGGAGACCCAGTACTTC; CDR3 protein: CASSSAGTSGQRETQYF
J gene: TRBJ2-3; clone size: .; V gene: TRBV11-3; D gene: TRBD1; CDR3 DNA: TGTGCCAGCAGCCCTACCCGTGGACAGGGGGGAAGGGATACGCAGTATTTT; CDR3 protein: CASSPTRGQGGRDTQYF
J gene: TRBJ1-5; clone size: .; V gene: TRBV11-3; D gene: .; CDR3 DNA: TGTGCCAGCAGCTCGGTGACAAATCATAGCAATCAGCCCCAGCATTTT; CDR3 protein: CASSSVTNHSNQPQHF
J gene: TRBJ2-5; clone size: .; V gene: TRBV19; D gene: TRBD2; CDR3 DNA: TGTGCCGCCCGGCCCACCAGCGGGACTCAAGAGACCCAGTACTTC; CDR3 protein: CAARPTSGTQETQYF
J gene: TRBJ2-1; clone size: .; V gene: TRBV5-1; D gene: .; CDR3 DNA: TGCGCCAGCAGCCAAGCGCCGAGCTCCTACAATGAGCAGTTCTTC; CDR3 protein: CASSQAPSSYNEQFF
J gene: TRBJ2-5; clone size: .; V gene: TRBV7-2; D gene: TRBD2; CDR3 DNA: TGTGCCAGCAGCTTGGGACTAGGGCTCACCCAGTACTTC; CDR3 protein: CASSLGLGLTQYF
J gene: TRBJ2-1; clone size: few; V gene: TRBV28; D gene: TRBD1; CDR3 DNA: TGTGCCAGCAGGATTGGGACAGCCTACAATGAGCAGTTCTTC; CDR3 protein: CASRIGTAYNEQFF
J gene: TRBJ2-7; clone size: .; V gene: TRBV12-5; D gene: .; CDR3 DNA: TGTGCTAGTGGCAAAGACAGATACGAGCAGTACTTC; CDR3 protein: CASGKDRYEQYF
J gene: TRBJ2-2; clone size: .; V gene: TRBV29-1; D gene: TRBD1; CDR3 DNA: TGCAGCGTTCGGACAGGGGCTCGGGGCGGGGGAGGAACCGGGGAGCTGTTTTTT; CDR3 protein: CSVRTGARGGGGTGELFF
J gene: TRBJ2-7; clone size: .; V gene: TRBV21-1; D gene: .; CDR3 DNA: TGTGCCAGCAGCAAAGCCCCCCGGTGGGCCCCTAGCGGAGGGAGCTCCTACGAGCAGTACTTC; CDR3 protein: CASSKAPRWAPSGGSSYEQYF
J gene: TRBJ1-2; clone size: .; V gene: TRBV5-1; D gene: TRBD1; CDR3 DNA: TGCGCCAGCAGCTTGGATCCGGGACAGGGGACAACTGGCTACACCTTC; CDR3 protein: CASSLDPGQGTTGYTF
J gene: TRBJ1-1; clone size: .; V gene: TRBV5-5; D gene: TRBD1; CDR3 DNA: TGTGCCAGCAGCTTGAGTGCGGGACAGGGGGCTTTCTTT; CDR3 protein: CASSLSAGQGAFF
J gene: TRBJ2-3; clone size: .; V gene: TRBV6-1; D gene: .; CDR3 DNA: TGTGCCAGCTTGACCGGGGATCTGCTAACGCAGTATTTT; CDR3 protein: CASLTGDLLTQYF
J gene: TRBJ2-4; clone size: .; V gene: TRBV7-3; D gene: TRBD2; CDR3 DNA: TGTGCCAGCAGCTCAATAGCGGGAGGTCTGAAAAACATTCAGTACTTC; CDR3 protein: CASSSIAGGLKNIQYF
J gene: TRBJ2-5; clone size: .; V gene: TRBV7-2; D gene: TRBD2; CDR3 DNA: TGTGCCAGCAGCTTATTTCCCCGGGGGGGCCAGGAGACCCAGTACTTC; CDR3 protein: CASSLFPRGGQETQYF
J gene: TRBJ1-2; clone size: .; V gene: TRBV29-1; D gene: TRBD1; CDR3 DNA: TGCAGCGTTGAAGATACTCAGGGGGGTACTGGCTACACCTTC; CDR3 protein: CSVEDTQGGTGYTF
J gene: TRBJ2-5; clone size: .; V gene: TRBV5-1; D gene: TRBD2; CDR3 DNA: TGCGCCAGCAGCATCGGGACTAGCGGGAGTCGAGAGACCCAGTACTTC; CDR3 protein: CASSIGTSGSRETQYF
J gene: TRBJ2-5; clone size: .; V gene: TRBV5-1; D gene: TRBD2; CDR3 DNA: TGCGCCAGCAGCTTGGCCCAGCGGGGGGCCGGGGGAGAGACCCAGTACTTC; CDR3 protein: CASSLAQRGAGGETQYF
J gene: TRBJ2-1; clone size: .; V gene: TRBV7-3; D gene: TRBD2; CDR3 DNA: TGTGCCAGCAGCCGCGGGACTAGCTTGTTCTTC; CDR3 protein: CASSRGTSLFF
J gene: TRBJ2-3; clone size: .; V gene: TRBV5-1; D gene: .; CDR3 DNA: TGCGCCAGCAGCCGCCGACTTGAGGAGGATACGCAGTATTTT; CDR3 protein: CASSRRLEEDTQYF
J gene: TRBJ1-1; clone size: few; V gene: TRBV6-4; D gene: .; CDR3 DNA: TGTGCCAGCAGTGAGAGGGTGAACACTGAAGCTTTCTTT; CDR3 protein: CASSERVNTEAFF
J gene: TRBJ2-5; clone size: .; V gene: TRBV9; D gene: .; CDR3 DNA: TGTGCCAGCAGCGTAGGAGGCAGGGGAGAGACCCAGTACTTC; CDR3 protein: CASSVGGRGETQYF
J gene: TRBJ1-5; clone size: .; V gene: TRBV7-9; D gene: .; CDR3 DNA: TGTGCCAGCAGCTGGGGGGGTCCCAGGGAGGCCCAGCATTTT; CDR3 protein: CASSWGGPREAQHF
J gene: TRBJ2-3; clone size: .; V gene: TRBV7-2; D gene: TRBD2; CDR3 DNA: TGTGCCAGCAGCCCGACGGGGGGGTTAGCCAGAGGCACAGATACGCAGTATTTT; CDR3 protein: CASSPTGGLARGTDTQYF
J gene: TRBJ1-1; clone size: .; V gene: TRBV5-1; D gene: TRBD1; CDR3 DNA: TGCGCCAGCAGCTTGGCAGGGGGCGGGGACGGTGAAGCTTTCTTT; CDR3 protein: CASSLAGGGDGEAFF
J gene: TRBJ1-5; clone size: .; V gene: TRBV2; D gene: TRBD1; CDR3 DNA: TGTGCCAGCTCGAAGGACAGGGGGCATCAGCCCCAGCATTTT; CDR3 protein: CASSKDRGHQPQHF
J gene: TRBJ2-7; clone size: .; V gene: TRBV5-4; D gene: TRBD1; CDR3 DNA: TGTGCCAGCAGTCCTGGTCGTGGGGCAGGGGGCTACGAGCAGTACTTC; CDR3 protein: CASSPGRGAGGYEQYF
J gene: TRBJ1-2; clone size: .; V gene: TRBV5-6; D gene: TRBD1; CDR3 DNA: TGTGCCAGCAGCCCACCGGGACAGCCGAACTATGGCTACACCTTC; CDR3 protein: CASSPPGQPNYGYTF
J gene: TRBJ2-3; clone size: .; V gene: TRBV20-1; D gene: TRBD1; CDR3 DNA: TGCGGACAGGGGCGCACAGATACGCAGTATTTT; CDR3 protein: CGQGRTDTQYF
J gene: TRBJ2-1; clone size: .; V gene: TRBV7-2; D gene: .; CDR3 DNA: TGTGCCAGCAGCAAACAGGTGTCCGAGGAGCAGTTCTTC; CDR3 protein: CASSKQVSEEQFF
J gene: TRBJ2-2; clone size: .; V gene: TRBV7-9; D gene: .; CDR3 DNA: TGTGCCAGAGCCAGGGCCGGGGAGCTGTTTTTT; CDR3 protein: CARARAGELFF
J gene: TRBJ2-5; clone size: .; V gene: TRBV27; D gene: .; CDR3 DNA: TGTGCCAGCAGCCCGGGTCAGCGGGTTGAGACCCAGTACTTC; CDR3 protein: CASSPGQRVETQYF
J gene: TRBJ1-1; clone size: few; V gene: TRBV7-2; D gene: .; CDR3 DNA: TGTGCCAGCAGCCCTACCAGGGTGGGGGCGCATACTGAAGCTTTCTTT; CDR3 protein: CASSPTRVGAHTEAFF
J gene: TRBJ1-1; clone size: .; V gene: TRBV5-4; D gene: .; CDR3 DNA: TGTGCCAGCAGCCCCCAGCGGGGGTCGAACACTGAAGCTTTCTTT; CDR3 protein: CASSPQRGSNTEAFF
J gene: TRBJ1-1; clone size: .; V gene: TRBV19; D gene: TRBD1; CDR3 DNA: TGTGCCACTACCGGGACAGGGGGAATGAACACTGAAGCTTTCTTT; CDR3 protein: CATTGTGGMNTEAFF
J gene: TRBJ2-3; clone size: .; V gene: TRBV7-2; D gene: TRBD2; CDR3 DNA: TGTGCCAGCAGCGGGACTAGCGGGAGGTCGGATACGCAGTATTTT; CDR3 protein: CASSGTSGRSDTQYF
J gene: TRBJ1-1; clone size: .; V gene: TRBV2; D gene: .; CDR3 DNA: TGTGCCAGCAGGGCAATCGAAGCTTTCTTT; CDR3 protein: CASRAIEAFF
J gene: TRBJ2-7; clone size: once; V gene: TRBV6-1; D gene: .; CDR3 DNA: TGTGCCAGCAGTGTAAGGAGTAATTACGAGCAGTACTTC; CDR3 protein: CASSVRSNYEQYF
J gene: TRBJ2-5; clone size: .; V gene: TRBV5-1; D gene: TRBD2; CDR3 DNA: TGCGCCAGCAGCCTTGCGGGAGGGGGTTTAGAGACCCAGTACTTC; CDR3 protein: CASSLAGGGLETQYF
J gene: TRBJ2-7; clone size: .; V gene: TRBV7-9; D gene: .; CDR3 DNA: TGTGCCAGCAGCTTTGCGGGGGCAGGGGCCTACGAGCAGTACTTC; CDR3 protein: CASSFAGAGAYEQYF